This T cell receptor beta chain stems from a study of beta chain features in type 1 diabetes. Expressed TCRB transcripts were sequenced after all isolated RNA was converted to cDNA. Here immunoSEQ multiplex PCR was the method, and the copy in TCRdb shows in-frame clones only, minus some. Of 200,000 to 250,000 clones in the sample, roughly a tenth were seen once. The J segment lost 4 bases and the V segment lost 1 base, leaving 13 bases of the junction unmatched. The germline gives CDR1 MDHEN, CDR2 SYDVKM. This CDR3 is 17 amino acids long. V and J are TRBV28 and TRBJ2-7, with 7 bases aligning to TRBD2. The sequence was collected from a man aged 18 to 30 in good health. The sample taken for sequencing was central memory CD4+ T cells from blood. This CDR3 reads CASSLFSGSGTRYEQYF. CDR3 DNA sequence: TGTGCCAGCAGTTTATTTTCAGGAAGCGGGACGAGGTACGAGCAGTACTTC.